This T cell receptor beta chain was sequenced in a study of blood T cell repertoires in COVID-19. On the study more broadly: COVID-19 samples, acute and convalescent, were from the United States, Italy and Spain.

Profiled with immunoSEQ multiplex PCR; TCRdb holds only in-frame clones, not every one. Here the sample spans about 100,000 clones, 87% being singletons. This CDR3 contains 17 residues. V shed 1 base and J 6 bases; nucleotides not matched to a gene: 8. The germline V gene encodes CDR1 MDHEN and CDR2 SYDVKM. The source material was peripheral blood. This chain uses TRBV28 with TRBJ2-1, with 11 bases fitting TRBD1. The TCR originated in a young man in a cohort sampled during active COVID-19. The CDR3 nucleotides are TGTGCCAGCAGTTTATACGGGACAGGGGGATTATTCAATGAGCAGTTCTTC. It codes for CASSLYGTGGLFNEQFF.